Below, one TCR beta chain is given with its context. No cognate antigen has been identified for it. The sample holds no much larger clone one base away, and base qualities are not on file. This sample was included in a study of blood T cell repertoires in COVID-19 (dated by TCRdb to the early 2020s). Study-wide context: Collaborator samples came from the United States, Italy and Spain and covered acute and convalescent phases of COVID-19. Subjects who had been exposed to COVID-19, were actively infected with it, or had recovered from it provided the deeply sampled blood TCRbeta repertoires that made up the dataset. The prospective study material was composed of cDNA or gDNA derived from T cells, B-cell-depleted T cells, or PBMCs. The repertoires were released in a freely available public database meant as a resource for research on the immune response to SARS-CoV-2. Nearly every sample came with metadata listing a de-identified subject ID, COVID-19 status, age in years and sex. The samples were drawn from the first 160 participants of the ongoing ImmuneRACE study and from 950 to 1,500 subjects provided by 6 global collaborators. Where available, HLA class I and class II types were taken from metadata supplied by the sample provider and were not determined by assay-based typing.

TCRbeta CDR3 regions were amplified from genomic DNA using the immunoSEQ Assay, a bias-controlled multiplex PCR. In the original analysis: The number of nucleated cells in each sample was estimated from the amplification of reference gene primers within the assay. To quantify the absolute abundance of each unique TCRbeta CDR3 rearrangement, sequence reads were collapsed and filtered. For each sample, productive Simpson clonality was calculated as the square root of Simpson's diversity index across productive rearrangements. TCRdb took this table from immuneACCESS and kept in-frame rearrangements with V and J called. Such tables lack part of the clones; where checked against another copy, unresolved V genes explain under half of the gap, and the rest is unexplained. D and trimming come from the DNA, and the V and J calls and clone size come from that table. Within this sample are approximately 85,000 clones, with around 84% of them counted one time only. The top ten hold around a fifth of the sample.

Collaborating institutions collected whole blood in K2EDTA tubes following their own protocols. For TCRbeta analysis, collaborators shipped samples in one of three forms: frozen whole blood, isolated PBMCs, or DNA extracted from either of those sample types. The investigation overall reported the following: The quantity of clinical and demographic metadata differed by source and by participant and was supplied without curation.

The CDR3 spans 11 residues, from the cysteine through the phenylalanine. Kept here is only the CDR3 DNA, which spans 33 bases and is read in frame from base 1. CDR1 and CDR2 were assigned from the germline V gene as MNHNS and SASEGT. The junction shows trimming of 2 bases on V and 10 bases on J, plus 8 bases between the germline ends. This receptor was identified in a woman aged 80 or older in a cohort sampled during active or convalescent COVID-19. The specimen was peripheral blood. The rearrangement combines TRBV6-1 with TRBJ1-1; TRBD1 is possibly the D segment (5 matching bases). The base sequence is TGTGCCAGCAGTGAAAAGGGGCCAGCTTTCTTT. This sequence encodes CASSEKGPAFF.